The 6 T cell receptor beta chains below all came from one sample that was sequenced in a study of blood T cell repertoires in COVID-19. Sequenced by immunoSEQ multiplex PCR; TCRdb stores in-frame clones only, minus some. The sample lists hundreds of thousands of clones, over 70% occurring once. The sequencing sample was made of peripheral blood. The receptor set was obtained from an elderly man with acute or convalescent COVID-19.

This rearrangement joins TRBV6-1 to TRBJ2-7, with D possibly TRBD1 on 6 matching bases. Germline V gene lookup returns CDR1 MNHNS and CDR2 SASEGT. The CDR3 runs to 14 residues. Deletions cut 0 bases from V and 5 bases from J, with 11 bases between. CDR3 residues: CASSEANRVHEQYF. CDR3 in DNA: TGTGCCAGCAGTGAAGCAAACAGGGTCCACGAGCAGTACTTC.

V is TRBV6-4 and J is TRBJ2-2; 7 positions agree with TRBD2. The CDR3 runs to 15 residues. The trim removed 5 bases at V and 1 base at J, leaving 4 bases unmatched. From germline, CDR1 is MRHNA and CDR2 SNTAGT. The chain's CDR3 is CASSPSGGNTGELFF. The DNA of the CDR3 is TGTGCCAGCAGTCCTTCGGGGGGGAACACCGGGGAGCTGTTTTTT.

V is TRBV7-2 and J is TRBJ2-7; D is possibly TRBD1 (6 bases). The ends were cut back, 1 base at V and 3 bases at J, with 16 bases in the middle. The CDR3 has 16 amino acids. Germline assignment: CDR1 SGHTA and CDR2 FQGNSA. For the CDR3, the DNA is TGTGCCAGCAGCTTAGATACTGGGGGCAGCTTCTACGAGCAGTACTTC. It encodes CASSLDTGGSFYEQYF.

The CDR3 sequence is CASSKPTGRSYEQYF. In DNA form, the CDR3 reads TGTGCCAGCAGCAAACCTACAGGGCGGTCCTACGAGCAGTACTTC. The V and J genes are TRBV27 and TRBJ2-7; D possibly corresponds to TRBD1 (6 bases). The germline gives CDR1 MNHEY, CDR2 SMNVEV (reference sequence). Trimming cost V 6 bases and J 1 base, with 16 bases left between them. CDR3 size: 15 residues.

The chain carries TRBV5-8 and TRBJ1-1, with no clear D. This CDR3 has 13 residues. Per the germline V gene, CDR1 is SGHTS and CDR2 is YDEGEE. Trimming took off 1 base at V and 3 bases at J, with 7 bases between the two ends. The CDR3 reads CASSLNRDTEAFF. Written as DNA, the CDR3 is TGTGCCAGCAGCTTGAACAGAGACACTGAAGCTTTCTTT. The whole variable domain, filled in from reference TRBV5-8 and TRBJ1-1, reads EAGVTQSPTHLIKTRGQQATLRCSPISGHTSVYWYQQALGLGLQFLLWYDEGEERNRGNFPPRFSGRQFPNYSSELNVNALELEDSALYLCASSLNRDTEAFFGQGTRLTVV.

The chain couples TRBV3-1 (or the pseudogene TRBV3-2) to TRBJ1-6, with D hard to call. CDR3 size: 14 residues. V lost 4 bases to trimming and J lost 8 bases, with 12 bases between them. Germline CDR1 and CDR2: LGHDT and YNNKEL (reference sequence). CDR3: CASSREDFDSPLHF. The CDR3 bases are TGTGCCAGCAGCCGGGAGGACTTTGATTCACCCCTCCACTTT.